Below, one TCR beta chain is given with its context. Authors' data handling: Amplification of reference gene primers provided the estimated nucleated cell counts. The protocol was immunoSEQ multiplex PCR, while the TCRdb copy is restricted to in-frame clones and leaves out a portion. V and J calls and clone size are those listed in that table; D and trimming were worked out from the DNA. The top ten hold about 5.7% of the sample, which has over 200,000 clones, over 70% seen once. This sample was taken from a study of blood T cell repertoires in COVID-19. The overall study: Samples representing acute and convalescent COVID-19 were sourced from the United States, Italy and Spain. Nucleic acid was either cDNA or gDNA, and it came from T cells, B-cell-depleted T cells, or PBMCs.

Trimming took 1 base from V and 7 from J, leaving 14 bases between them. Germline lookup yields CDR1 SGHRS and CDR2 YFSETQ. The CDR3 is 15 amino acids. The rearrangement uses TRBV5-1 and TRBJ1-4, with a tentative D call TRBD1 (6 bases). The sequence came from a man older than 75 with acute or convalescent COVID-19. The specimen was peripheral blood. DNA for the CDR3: TGCGCCAGCAGCTTGTCGGGGGGGCATGGTGAAAAACTGTTTTTT. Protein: CASSLSGGHGEKLFF.